Presented here are 7 T cell receptor beta chains from one specimen sequenced in a study of blood T cells in healthy people across ages. A second PCR, run for about 7 to 11 cycles, used a sample-barcoded 5' primer plus a J-beta primer mix. One entry per CDR3 protein results from TCRdb running MiXCR on the 5' RACE reads. The table lists 1,800,000 or so distinct CDR3 sequences, 39% of them singletons. The sequencing sample was made of blood. Source of these receptors: a human donor in good health.

This clonotype came up a few times. V is TRBV20-1 and J is TRBJ1-4; a possible D gene is TRBD1 (6 bases). The V and J ends lost 0 bases and 8 bases respectively, with 16 bases between them. Germline lookup yields CDR1 DFQATT and CDR2 SNEGSKA (reference sequence). This CDR3 contains 15 residues. The CDR3 spells CSARETGMATEKLFF. The CDR3, as DNA: TGCAGTGCTAGAGAAACAGGGATGGCAACGGAAAAACTGTTTTTT.

This clonotype was seen a few times. The genes are TRBV6-5 and TRBJ2-3; D is undetermined. Trimming removed 6 bases from V and 6 bases from J, with 16 bases in between. Germline CDR1 MNHEY, CDR2 SVGAGI. There are 14 residues in the CDR3. CDR3 nucleotide sequence: TGTGCCAGCAGCCCCTTGGGTGTATCCGATACGCAGTATTTT. Amino acids: CASSPLGVSDTQYF.

The chain carries TRBV12-3 or TRBV12-4 and TRBJ1-2, with TRBD1 matching over 9 bases. The V gene end was trimmed by 3 bases and the J gene end by 4 bases; junction bases not matched to a gene: 12. The CDR3 has 17 residues. CDR3: CASSFLSGTGRLYGYTF. The CDR3 DNA reads TGTGCCAGCAGTTTCCTTAGCGGGACAGGGCGCCTCTATGGCTACACCTTC.

The V gene is TRBV28, the J gene TRBJ2-3; TRBD2 matches 12 bases. V lost 4 bases and J lost 1; bases outside the gene matches: 9. Germline V gene sequence: CDR1 MDHEN, CDR2 SYDVKM. This CDR3 is 18 amino acids long. CDR3 coding DNA: TGTGCCAGCAGTTACCCAACCCGACTAGCGGGGGGCACAGATACGCAGTATTTT. Encoded protein: CASSYPTRLAGGTDTQYF.

This clonotype was detected only a few times. The chain joins TRBV29-1 to TRBJ1-1; D call uncertain. The CDR3 has 12 amino acids. V lost 2 bases to trimming and J lost 1 base, with 5 bases between them. Germline loops: CDR1 SQVTM, CDR2 ANQGSEA. The CDR3 here is CSVESGNTEAFF. The CDR3 DNA reads as TGCAGCGTTGAATCGGGGAACACTGAAGCTTTCTTT.

The rearrangement joins TRBV20-1 to TRBJ1-6, with 8 bases aligning to TRBD1. This CDR3 contains 17 residues. Unmatched junction bases numbered 11, after V lost 6 bases and J lost 1 base. Germline-derived CDR1 and CDR2 are DFQATT and SNEGSKA (reference sequence). The CDR3 reads CSATDRAAGSYNSPLHF. For the CDR3, the DNA is TGCAGTGCAACGGACAGGGCCGCTGGATCCTATAATTCACCCCTCCACTTT.

The chain links TRBV4-1 to TRBJ2-7; D perhaps matches TRBD1 (6 bases). This CDR3 has 13 amino acids. Germline values: CDR1 MGHRA, CDR2 YSYEKL. V dropped 3 bases and J dropped 6 bases, with 12 bases sitting between them. For the CDR3, the DNA is TGCGCCAGCAGCCAGCCTCTCAGGGGCGAGCAGTACTTC. Translating it yields CASSQPLRGEQYF.